This T cell receptor beta chain was documented in a study of CD8 T cells in Susac syndrome. It was with random hexamers that roughly 0.45 to 1 ug RNA was reverse transcribed. Across 54 Vbeta and 13 Jbeta, TCR beta CDR3 was amplified with immunoSEQ multiplex PCR. TCRdb re-called the immunoSEQ multiplex PCR reads through MiXCR, storing one row per CDR3 protein. The data hold under 550,000 distinct CDR3 sequences, with about 85% observed a single time. Findings of the study overall: The study's TCR sequencing and HLA analysis drew on a certain number of individuals. That number was acknowledged as relatively small.

Germline CDR1 SQVTM, CDR2 ANQGSEA. The CDR3 totals 13 residues. J lost 3 bases, V lost 7 bases, and 8 bases had no gene match. On this clonotype itself: Its cognate antigen is unknown.

TEMRA cells were FACS-enriched, with CD8+ and CD4+ T cells isolated negatively. The TCR was taken from a human donor with multiple sclerosis. The rearrangement links TRBV29-1 to TRBJ2-7; TRBD1 agrees at 8 bases. The sequenced sample was CD8+ T cells from PBMCs. Written as DNA, the CDR3 is TGCAGCGCCTGGGGGACAGGCCACTACGAGCAGTACTTC. It specifies CSAWGTGHYEQYF.